This T cell receptor (beta chain) was observed in a study of blood T cell repertoires in COVID-19. At the level of the study: COVID-19 samples collected from the United States, Italy and Spain covered acute and convalescent phases. Sources were T cells, B-cell-depleted T cells, or PBMCs; the material itself was cDNA or gDNA.

In the original processing: Estimation of nucleated cell counts relied on the amplification of reference gene primers. TCRdb keeps only in-frame clones here, not all; method: immunoSEQ multiplex PCR. D and trimming come from the DNA, and the V and J calls and clone size come from that table. The data show over 150,000 clones, about 86% seen once. This clone was detected only once. The source is a man in his forties or fifties with active or convalescent COVID-19. Material for sequencing was peripheral blood.

CDR3: CASSPHSGGSTGELFF. CDR3 nucleotide sequence: TGCGCCAGCAGCCCCCATAGCGGGGGGAGCACCGGGGAGCTGTTTTTT. The chain uses TRBV5-1 and TRBJ2-2; 10 bases are shared with TRBD2. V trimming: 4 bases; J trimming: 4 bases; junction bases outside the gene matches: 7. The CDR3 runs 16 residues. Germline CDR1 and CDR2: SGHRS and YFSETQ.